The rows below give T cell receptor beta chains drawn from one sample of a study of blood T cells in healthy people across ages. TCRdb itself ran the 5' RACE reads through MiXCR, one entry per CDR3 protein. The sample includes around 820,000 distinct CDR3 sequences, 20% to 25% of them seen just once. Separately, the same data were catalogued under a study of T cells of mothers and their children.

The material sequenced was blood. These receptors were obtained from a boy between 10 and 17 years old in good health. Both conserved end residues are part of each CDR3. The order of the fields is D gene, CDR3 length, J gene, clone size, V gene, CDR3 protein, CDR3 DNA. The D gene is left open where the match is weak. Clone size appears in some rows only: once, few, many, or a class for an expanded clone.

D gene: -; CDR3 length: 14; J gene: TRBJ1-2; clone size: -; V gene: TRBV6-1; CDR3 protein: CASTGLLFNYGYTF; CDR3 DNA: TGTGCCAGCACCGGGTTACTGTTTAACTATGGCTACACCTTC
D gene: -; CDR3 length: 12; J gene: TRBJ2-5; clone size: few; V gene: TRBV29-1; CDR3 protein: CSVERQQETQYF; CDR3 DNA: TGCAGCGTTGAGCGACAGCAAGAGACCCAGTACTTC
D gene: -; CDR3 length: 12; J gene: TRBJ2-1; clone size: few; V gene: TRBV20-1; CDR3 protein: CSAKGQSNEQFF; CDR3 DNA: TGCAGTGCTAAAGGGCAGTCGAATGAGCAGTTCTTC
D gene: -; CDR3 length: 16; J gene: TRBJ2-7; clone size: few; V gene: TRBV6-1; CDR3 protein: CASSVQGNVVPHEQYF; CDR3 DNA: TGTGCCAGCAGTGTCCAGGGGAACGTGGTTCCTCACGAGCAGTACTTC
D gene: -; CDR3 length: 12; J gene: TRBJ2-1; clone size: -; V gene: TRBV20-1; CDR3 protein: CSVDGDYNEQFF; CDR3 DNA: TGCAGTGTGGACGGGGACTACAATGAGCAGTTCTTC
D gene: -; CDR3 length: 16; J gene: TRBJ2-1; clone size: -; V gene: TRBV4-2; CDR3 protein: CASSQEQGSSYNEQFF; CDR3 DNA: TGTGCCAGCAGCCAAGAGCAAGGTAGCTCCTACAATGAGCAGTTCTTC
D gene: -; CDR3 length: 15; J gene: TRBJ2-2; clone size: few; V gene: TRBV20-1; CDR3 protein: CSAREGSSNTGELFF; CDR3 DNA: TGCAGTGCTAGAGAAGGGTCTTCGAACACCGGGGAGCTGTTTTTT
D gene: TRBD1; CDR3 length: 13; J gene: TRBJ2-5; clone size: few; V gene: TRBV3-1; CDR3 protein: CASSRDRIETQYF; CDR3 DNA: TGTGCCAGCAGCCGGGACAGAATAGAGACCCAGTACTTC
D gene: -; CDR3 length: 15; J gene: TRBJ2-3; clone size: few; V gene: TRBV7-2; CDR3 protein: CASSSPPGRTDTQYF; CDR3 DNA: TGTGCCAGCAGCTCACCTCCCGGACGCACAGATACGCAGTATTTT
D gene: -; CDR3 length: 13; J gene: TRBJ2-5; clone size: few; V gene: TRBV28; CDR3 protein: CASREGVVETQYF; CDR3 DNA: TGTGCCAGCAGGGAGGGGGTTGTAGAGACCCAGTACTTC
D gene: TRBD2; CDR3 length: 13; J gene: TRBJ2-7; clone size: -; V gene: TRBV10-3; CDR3 protein: CAISARESYEQYF; CDR3 DNA: TGTGCCATCAGTGCGCGGGAGTCCTACGAGCAGTACTTC
D gene: -; CDR3 length: 17; J gene: TRBJ2-3; clone size: -; V gene: TRBV7-9; CDR3 protein: CASSSTRAGASTDTQYF; CDR3 DNA: TGTGCCAGCAGCTCAACCCGGGCAGGAGCAAGCACAGATACGCAGTATTTT
D gene: -; CDR3 length: 13; J gene: TRBJ1-1; clone size: -; V gene: TRBV15; CDR3 protein: CATSFTGNTEAFF; CDR3 DNA: TGTGCCACCAGCTTTACGGGGAACACTGAAGCTTTCTTT
D gene: TRBD2; CDR3 length: 19; J gene: TRBJ2-3; clone size: few; V gene: TRBV4-3; CDR3 protein: CASSQESQTSGGSTDTQYF; CDR3 DNA: TGCGCCAGCAGCCAAGAGTCACAGACTAGCGGGGGGAGCACAGATACGCAGTATTTT
D gene: -; CDR3 length: 16; J gene: TRBJ2-2; clone size: -; V gene: TRBV6-1; CDR3 protein: CASSEIGGRYLLELFF; CDR3 DNA: TGTGCCAGCAGTGAAATTGGAGGCCGCTACCTTCTGGAGCTGTTTTTT
D gene: -; CDR3 length: 12; J gene: TRBJ2-1; clone size: -; V gene: TRBV29-1; CDR3 protein: CSVVAGTNEQFF; CDR3 DNA: TGCAGCGTGGTCGCAGGAACCAATGAGCAGTTCTTC
D gene: -; CDR3 length: 12; J gene: TRBJ2-5; clone size: few; V gene: TRBV7-6; CDR3 protein: CASSLEPETQYF; CDR3 DNA: TGTGCCAGCAGCTTAGAGCCGGAGACCCAGTACTTC
D gene: TRBD1; CDR3 length: 16; J gene: TRBJ2-7; clone size: -; V gene: TRBV27; CDR3 protein: CASSLSTGQGAYEQYF; CDR3 DNA: TGTGCCAGCAGTTTATCGACAGGACAGGGGGCCTACGAGCAGTACTTC
D gene: -; CDR3 length: 18; J gene: TRBJ1-4; clone size: -; V gene: TRBV12-3/TRBV12-4; CDR3 protein: CASSPTDGTPGTNEKLFF; CDR3 DNA: TGTGCCAGCAGTCCCACGGACGGGACCCCTGGAACTAATGAAAAACTGTTTTTT
D gene: TRBD2; CDR3 length: 16; J gene: TRBJ2-2; clone size: -; V gene: TRBV28; CDR3 protein: CASTRLAGTNTGELFF; CDR3 DNA: TGTGCCAGCACCAGACTAGCGGGGACCAACACCGGGGAGCTGTTTTTT
D gene: -; CDR3 length: 13; J gene: TRBJ1-1; clone size: few; V gene: TRBV9; CDR3 protein: CASSVAAKTEAFF; CDR3 DNA: TGTGCCAGCAGCGTAGCAGCCAAGACTGAAGCTTTCTTT
D gene: -; CDR3 length: 17; J gene: TRBJ2-7; clone size: few; V gene: TRBV7-9; CDR3 protein: CASSTDRGQPPPYEQYF; CDR3 DNA: TGTGCCAGCAGCACAGACCGGGGCCAACCCCCTCCCTACGAGCAGTACTTC
D gene: -; CDR3 length: 15; J gene: TRBJ1-2; clone size: -; V gene: TRBV12-3/TRBV12-4; CDR3 protein: CASSLADRFNYGYTF; CDR3 DNA: TGTGCCAGCAGTTTAGCTGACAGATTCAACTATGGCTACACCTTC
D gene: -; CDR3 length: 16; J gene: TRBJ2-1; clone size: few; V gene: TRBV12-3/TRBV12-4; CDR3 protein: CASSLPRAGEYDEQFF; CDR3 DNA: TGTGCCAGCAGTTTGCCCCGAGCAGGGGAGTACGATGAGCAGTTCTTC
D gene: -; CDR3 length: 12; J gene: TRBJ2-7; clone size: few; V gene: TRBV30; CDR3 protein: CALATKTYEQYF; CDR3 DNA: TGTGCCCTTGCTACGAAAACCTACGAGCAGTACTTC
D gene: -; CDR3 length: 14; J gene: TRBJ2-5; clone size: few; V gene: TRBV20-1; CDR3 protein: CSASSRGLGETQYF; CDR3 DNA: TGCAGTGCTAGTTCCCGGGGGCTTGGGGAGACCCAGTACTTC
D gene: TRBD1; CDR3 length: 18; J gene: TRBJ1-4; clone size: -; V gene: TRBV4-3; CDR3 protein: CASSQERTGFTTNEKLFF; CDR3 DNA: TGCGCCAGCAGCCAAGAGCGGACAGGGTTCACAACTAATGAAAAACTGTTTTTT
D gene: TRBD2; CDR3 length: 15; J gene: TRBJ2-1; clone size: -; V gene: TRBV12-3/TRBV12-4; CDR3 protein: CASSPITSGNNEQFF; CDR3 DNA: TGTGCCAGCAGTCCGATAACTAGCGGGAACAATGAGCAGTTCTTC
D gene: -; CDR3 length: 13; J gene: TRBJ2-7; clone size: -; V gene: TRBV7-2; CDR3 protein: CASSLGDPSEQYF; CDR3 DNA: TGTGCCAGCAGCCTTGGGGACCCCTCCGAGCAGTACTTC
D gene: -; CDR3 length: 11; J gene: TRBJ2-5; clone size: -; V gene: TRBV29-1; CDR3 protein: CSVESLKTQYF; CDR3 DNA: TGCAGCGTTGAATCTTTAAAGACCCAGTACTTC
D gene: TRBD1; CDR3 length: 17; J gene: TRBJ1-5; clone size: few; V gene: TRBV12-5; CDR3 protein: CASGLPRHRGGNQPQHF; CDR3 DNA: TGTGCTAGTGGTTTGCCTCGCCACAGGGGGGGCAATCAGCCCCAGCATTTT
D gene: -; CDR3 length: 15; J gene: TRBJ1-5; clone size: -; V gene: TRBV7-9; CDR3 protein: CASSSPGATDQPQHF; CDR3 DNA: TGTGCCAGCAGTTCACCGGGGGCAACGGATCAGCCCCAGCATTTT
D gene: -; CDR3 length: 14; J gene: TRBJ1-5; clone size: many; V gene: TRBV28; CDR3 protein: CASSPQISNQPQHF; CDR3 DNA: TGTGCCAGCAGCCCCCAGATTAGCAATCAGCCCCAGCATTTT